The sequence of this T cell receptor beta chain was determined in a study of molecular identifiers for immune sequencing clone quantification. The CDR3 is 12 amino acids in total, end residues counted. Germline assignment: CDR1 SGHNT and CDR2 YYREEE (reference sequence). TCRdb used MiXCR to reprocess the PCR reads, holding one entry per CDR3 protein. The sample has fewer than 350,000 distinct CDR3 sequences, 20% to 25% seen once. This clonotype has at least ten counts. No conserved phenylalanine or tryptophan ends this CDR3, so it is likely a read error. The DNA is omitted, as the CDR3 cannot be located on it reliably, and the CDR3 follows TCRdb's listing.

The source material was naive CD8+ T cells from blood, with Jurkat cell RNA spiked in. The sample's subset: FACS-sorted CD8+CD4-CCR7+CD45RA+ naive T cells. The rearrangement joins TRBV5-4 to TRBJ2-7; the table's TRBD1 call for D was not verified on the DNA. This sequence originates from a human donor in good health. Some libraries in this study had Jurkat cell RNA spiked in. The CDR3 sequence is CASSLEGDRPIR.